A single sample is the source of the 30 T cell receptor beta chains below, sequenced in a study of T cells in Graves' hyperthyroidism and ophthalmopathy. TCR beta CDR3 regions were amplified from RNA transcripts. First-round RT-PCR with HTBI primers amplified the TCR CDR3 region. TCRdb re-derived calls from the multiplex PCR reads in MiXCR, one entry per CDR3 protein. The table records 250,000 to 300,000 distinct CDR3 sequences, just over 14% of them present only once. Source material: blood. The receptors derive from a woman between 35 and 50 years old with Graves' hyperthyroidism that later progressed to Graves' ophthalmopathy.

CDR3 residues: CASSPRGTSAYNEQFF. The CDR3 nucleotides read TGTGCCAGCAGCCCCCGAGGGACTAGCGCCTACAATGAGCAGTTCTTC. V usage is TRBV7-6 and J usage is TRBJ2-1, with 10 bases identical to TRBD2. Per the germline V gene, CDR1 is SGHVS and CDR2 is FNYEAQ. J gave up 2 bases and V 5 bases, and 6 bases lay outside the gene matches. The length of the CDR3 is 16 residues.

The sample holds a few counts of this clonotype. The rearrangement uses TRBV19 and TRBJ1-5; TRBD1 might be the D (5 bases). Germline V lookup: CDR1 LNHDA, CDR2 SQIVND (reference sequence). CDR3 length: 14 amino acids. V lost 3 bases, J lost 7 bases, and 13 bases lay in between. The CDR3 sequence is CASSMGGVGQPQHF. CDR3 sequence (DNA): TGTGCCAGTAGTATGGGAGGGGTTGGGCAGCCCCAGCATTTT.

The rearrangement links TRBV11-1 to TRBJ2-4; 10 bases map to TRBD1. The CDR3 length is 18 residues. CDR1 SGHAT and CDR2 FQDESV come from the germline V gene (reference sequence). Trimming cost V 5 bases and J 1 base; bases outside gene matches: 11. The CDR3 DNA sequence: TGTGCCAGCAGCCTCGGGACAGGGGTCGAGGGTGCCAAAAACATTCAGTACTTC. Translation gives CASSLGTGVEGAKNIQYF. The whole variable domain, filled in from reference TRBV11-1 and TRBJ2-4, reads EAEVAQSPRYKITEKSQAVAFWCDPISGHATLYWYRQILGQGPELLVQFQDESVVDDSQLPKDRFSAERLKGVDSTLKIQPAELGDSAMYLCASSLGTGVEGAKNIQYFGAGTRLSVL.

The chain joins TRBV29-1 to TRBJ1-4; a possible D gene is TRBD1 (5 bases). In germline, CDR1 is SQVTM, CDR2 ANQGSEA. Trimming left V 7 bases short and J 4 bases short, with 13 bases between. CDR3 length equals 13 residues. The CDR3: CSAWGGSNEKLFF. The CDR3 DNA reads as TGCAGCGCCTGGGGGGGGAGTAATGAAAAACTGTTTTTT.

This clonotype was counted many times. V and J are TRBV27 and TRBJ2-2; D gene uncertain. V was trimmed by 1 base and J by 2 bases, leaving 11 bases between them. Germline V gene lookup returns CDR1 MNHEY and CDR2 SMNVEV (reference sequence). CDR3 length: 16 amino acids. CDR3 protein: CASSLFYRVNTGELFF. CDR3 nucleotides: TGTGCCAGCAGTTTATTTTACCGGGTTAACACCGGGGAGCTGTTTTTT.

The gene calls are TRBV2 and TRBJ1-5; maybe TRBD1 (6 bases). Between the trimmed V and J ends, which lost 5 bases and 1 base, there was a span of 12 bases. Germline values: CDR1 SNHLY, CDR2 FYNNEI. The CDR3 is 15 residues long. DNA of the CDR3: TGTGCCAGCAGTCCTAGGGGGGCGAGCAATCAGCCCCAGCATTTT. Translated: CASSPRGASNQPQHF. The full variable domain, its missing parts supplied by reference TRBV2 and TRBJ1-5, is EPEVTQTPSHQVTQMGQEVILRCVPISNHLYFYWYRQILGQKVEFLVSFYNNEISEKSEIFDDQFSVERPDGSNFTLKIRSTKLEDSAMYFCASSPRGASNQPQHFGDGTRLSIL.

This clonotype was detected many times. V is TRBV5-1 and J is TRBJ1-1; possibly TRBD1 for D (5 bases). The CDR3 consists of 13 residues. Looked up from germline, CDR1 is SGHRS and CDR2 is YFSETQ. V was pared by 0 bases and J by 3 bases, with 6 bases between. Written as DNA, the CDR3 is TGCGCCAGCAGCTTGGTACAGGACACTGAAGCTTTCTTT. This gives the protein CASSLVQDTEAFF.

This clonotype was seen repeatedly, ten times or more. The chain has TRBV11-3 and TRBJ2-3, with 10 bases matching TRBD1. V dropped 3 bases and J dropped 5; count of bases not matched to a gene: 8. Germline CDR1 reads SGHNT; CDR2 reads YENEEA. The length of the CDR3 is 16 residues. Here the CDR3 DNA reads TGTGCCAGCAGCTTGGGACAGGGGATGTGGGGAGATACGCAGTATTTT. This encodes CASSLGQGMWGDTQYF.

In regard to this clonotype: A read error may produce the germline difference seen at one junction end. This CDR3 reads CSATTSGEQLF. The CDR3 nucleotides read TGCAGTGCTACCACTAGCGGGGAGCAGCTCTTC. The chain employs TRBV20-1 and TRBJ2-1; 10 bases agree with TRBD2. The CDR3 covers 11 residues. The germline gives CDR1 DFQATT, CDR2 SNEGSKA (reference sequence).

In the case of this clonotype: One junction end does not reproduce the germline sequence, and a read error may be involved. The genes are TRBV6-1 and TRBJ1-1; D is undetermined. Germline values: CDR1 MNHNS, CDR2 SASEGT. This CDR3 contains 14 residues. The CDR3 loop reads CAISDFWMNTEAFF. The CDR3 nucleotides are TGTGCCATCAGTGATTTCTGGATGAACACTGAAGCTTTCTTT.

This clonotype has ten or more counts. The chain carries TRBV7-9 and TRBJ2-5, with 11 positions matching TRBD1. Germline V CDR1 and CDR2: SEHNR, FQNEAQ (reference sequence). There are 17 residues in the CDR3. V was pared by 5 bases and J by 4 bases, with 12 bases of the junction left unmatched. CDR3 loop: CASSPLVGQGAVETQYF. As DNA, the CDR3 is TGTGCCAGCAGCCCGCTTGTCGGACAGGGGGCTGTAGAGACCCAGTACTTC.

This clonotype showed up many times. The genes are TRBV27 and TRBJ1-2; TRBD1 is a possible D gene (6 bases). The V and J ends lost 5 bases and 6 bases respectively, with 16 bases between them. The CDR3 is 14 amino acids. The V gene's germline CDR1 is MNHEY and CDR2 SMNVEV (reference sequence). In DNA form, the CDR3 reads TGTGCCAGCAGTCAGGAAAGGGGGGGCCATGGCTACACCTTC. Translated: CASSQERGGHGYTF.

This clonotype was seen many times. V is TRBV4-1 and J is TRBJ2-1; D may correspond to TRBD1 or TRBD2 (5 bases each). There are 13 residues in the CDR3. Trimming stripped 8 bases from V and 6 bases from J, with 14 bases between. Germline values: CDR1 MGHRA, CDR2 YSYEKL. CDR3 sequence: CASRFEGSNEQFF. The CDR3 bases are TGCGCCAGCCGCTTTGAGGGGAGCAATGAGCAGTTCTTC.

This clonotype was seen many times. One end of the junction fails to match germline, which may point to a read error. The chain has TRBV6-1 and TRBJ1-1; maybe TRBD1 (5 bases). CDR3 length equals 13 residues. Germline loops: CDR1 MNHNS, CDR2 SASEGT. CDR3 sequence reads: CASGEGVDTEAFF. The CDR3 bases are TGTGCCAGCGGTGAAGGGGTGGACACTGAAGCTTTCTTT.

This clonotype was counted at least ten times. The chain carries TRBV2 and TRBJ1-5, with 8 bases lining up with TRBD1. V shed 6 bases and J 5 bases; nucleotides not matched to a gene: 6. CDR3 length: 14 residues. Looked up from germline, CDR1 is SNHLY and CDR2 is FYNNEI. CDR3 region: CASSLQGADQPQHF. Here the CDR3 DNA reads TGTGCCAGCAGCCTCCAGGGGGCTGATCAGCCCCAGCATTTT. The full variable domain, in which reference TRBV2 and TRBJ1-5 provide the parts outside the CDR3, is EPEVTQTPSHQVTQMGQEVILRCVPISNHLYFYWYRQILGQKVEFLVSFYNNEISEKSEIFDDQFSVERPDGSNFTLKIRSTKLEDSAMYFCASSLQGADQPQHFGDGTRLSIL.

The V gene is TRBV5-1, the J gene TRBJ2-3; D ambiguous. The CDR3 totals 15 residues. Germline V gene data show CDR1 as SGHRS and CDR2 as YFSETQ. V lost 0 bases and J 2 bases, leaving 10 bases between the germline ends. The CDR3 bases are TGCGCCAGCAGCTTGGGGCAGCCCTTCACAGATACGCAGTATTTT. Protein sequence: CASSLGQPFTDTQYF. The variable domain in full, completed from reference TRBV5-1 and TRBJ2-3, reads KAGVTQTPRYLIKTRGQQVTLSCSPISGHRSVSWYQQTPGQGLQFLFEYFSETQRNKGNFPGRFSGRQFSNSRSEMNVSTLELGDSALYLCASSLGQPFTDTQYFGPGTRLTVL.

This clonotype was detected many times. In DNA form, the CDR3 reads TGTGCCTGGAGTGTACTATGGACTCGTTACAATGAGCAGTTCTTC. This encodes CAWSVLWTRYNEQFF. V usage is TRBV30 and J usage is TRBJ2-1, with D perhaps TRBD2 (5 bases). This CDR3 contains 15 residues. Germline CDR1 and CDR2: GTSNPN and SVGIG (reference sequence). V lost 0 bases, J lost 4 bases, and 13 bases lay in between.

Worth noting for this clonotype: The junction differs from germline at one of its ends, possibly a read error. The chain carries TRBV28 and TRBJ1-5; possibly TRBD1 for D (6 bases). The CDR3 is 15 residues long. Germline CDR1 and CDR2: MDHEN and SYDVKM. CDR3 sequence reads: CASGLHGQGRQPQHF. In DNA, the CDR3 is TGTGCCAGCGGTTTACATGGGCAGGGGCGTCAGCCCCAGCATTTT.

This clonotype showed up just a few times. CDR3 residues: CASSRIAGDIQYF. CDR3 DNA: TGTGCCAGTAGTAGGATCGCAGGGGACATTCAGTACTTC. This chain connects TRBV19 to TRBJ2-4, with D possibly matching TRBD1 (6 bases). The length of the CDR3 is 13 residues. With 4 bases removed from V and 8 bases from J, the gap between germline ends came to 12 bases. Looked up from germline, CDR1 is LNHDA and CDR2 is SQIVND (reference sequence).

This clonotype has a count of ten or more. The gene calls are TRBV25-1 and TRBJ2-1, with a tentative D call TRBD2 (5 bases). V lost 10 bases to trimming and J lost 5 bases, with 18 bases between them. This CDR3 contains 14 residues. The germline V gene has CDR1 MGHDK and CDR2 SYGVNS. CDR3 nucleotides: TGTGCCACCAGCGGCCCTAACCTTGACAATGAGCAGTTCTTC. Its protein is CATSGPNLDNEQFF.

This clonotype was seen many times. This sequence joins TRBV14 and TRBJ2-3; 14 nucleotides agree with TRBD2. Trimming took 3 bases from V and 5 from J; bases not matched to a gene: 4. The germline V gene encodes CDR1 SGHDN and CDR2 FVKESK. This CDR3 has 16 amino acids. For the CDR3, the DNA is TGTGCCAGCAGCCATGGACTAGCGGGAGGAATAGATACGCAGTATTTT. Amino acid sequence: CASSHGLAGGIDTQYF.

Ten or more counts support this clonotype. V usage is TRBV4-1 and J usage is TRBJ2-7; no definite D call. V was trimmed by 0 bases and J by 2 bases, leaving 8 bases between them. Germline V gene sequence: CDR1 MGHRA, CDR2 YSYEKL. This CDR3 spans 14 amino acids. The CDR3 loop reads CASSQDSMAYEQYF. Written as DNA, the CDR3 is TGCGCCAGCAGCCAAGATAGTATGGCCTACGAGCAGTACTTC.

This clonotype was detected many times. CDR3 DNA sequence: TGTGCCAGCAGTTTATGGGGGACAGGGTCTGTCAATGAGCAGTTCTTC. It is translated as CASSLWGTGSVNEQFF. This chain connects TRBV28 to TRBJ2-1; TRBD1 agrees at 9 bases. CDR1 is MDHEN, CDR2 SYDVKM, per germline. Trimming cost V 0 bases and J 6 bases; bases outside gene matches: 6. This CDR3 is built from 16 residues. The full variable domain, its missing parts supplied by reference TRBV28 and TRBJ2-1, is DVKVTQSSRYLVKRTGEKVFLECVQDMDHENMFWYRQDPGLGLRLIYFSYDVKMKEKGDIPEGYSVSREKKERFSLILESASTNQTSMYLCASSLWGTGSVNEQFFGPGTRLTVL.

J is TRBJ2-3 and V is TRBV7-3; 14 nucleotides agree with TRBD2. This CDR3 contains 18 residues. Germline values: CDR1 SGHTA, CDR2 FQGTGA. V gave up 4 bases and J gave up 1 base; unmatched junction bases: 7. The CDR3: CASSSGTSGRMGTDTQYF. CDR3 coding DNA: TGTGCCAGCAGCTCCGGGACTAGCGGGAGAATGGGCACAGATACGCAGTATTTT. Filled out from reference TRBV7-3 and TRBJ2-3, the complete variable domain reads GAGVSQTPSNKVTEKGKYVELRCDPISGHTALYWYRQSLGQGPEFLIYFQGTGAADDSGLPNDRFFAVRPEGSVSTLKIQRTERGDSAVYLCASSSGTSGRMGTDTQYFGPGTRLTVL.

The chain carries TRBV6-6 and TRBJ2-1; a possible D gene is TRBD2 (6 bases). The germline V gene encodes CDR1 MNHNY and CDR2 SVGAGI (reference sequence). The CDR3 loop spans 19 amino acids. Trimming shortened V by 0 bases and J by 0 bases, and 18 bases separated the two germline ends. CDR3 nucleotides: TGTGCCAGCAGTTACTCGGGGAAAACTAGCCTCAGCTCCTACAATGAGCAGTTCTTC. This encodes CASSYSGKTSLSSYNEQFF.

The table lists this clonotype with many counts. This chain joins TRBV2 and TRBJ2-3; D is unresolved. Trimming pared 9 bases from V and 0 bases from J, leaving 22 bases between. CDR1 SNHLY and CDR2 FYNNEI come from the germline V gene. This CDR3 has 17 amino acids. CDR3 nucleotide sequence: TGTGCCAGTACCGAACCGGAAAACGGGTTTAGCACAGATACGCAGTATTTT. Its protein is CASTEPENGFSTDTQYF.

This clonotype came up many times. The chain carries TRBV28 and TRBJ2-7; D is ambiguous. V gave up 3 bases and J gave up 6 bases, with 9 bases separating them. The germline V gene encodes CDR1 MDHEN and CDR2 SYDVKM. The CDR3 loop spans 12 amino acids. The CDR3 coding sequence is TGTGCCAGCAGTTTCGGCTCATCCGAGCAGTACTTC. This sequence encodes CASSFGSSEQYF. The whole variable domain, remainder taken from reference TRBV28 and TRBJ2-7, is DVKVTQSSRYLVKRTGEKVFLECVQDMDHENMFWYRQDPGLGLRLIYFSYDVKMKEKGDIPEGYSVSREKKERFSLILESASTNQTSMYLCASSFGSSEQYFGPGTRLTVT.

The table lists this clonotype with a few counts. This may arise from a read error, as a much more abundant clone is one base away. The chain carries TRBV13 and TRBJ2-1; TRBD1 matches at 9 bases. Losses at the gene ends were 4 bases for V and 7 bases for J; bases not matched to a gene: 5. The CDR3 length is 14 residues. CDR1 PRHDT and CDR2 FYEKMQ come from the germline V gene (reference sequence). DNA for the CDR3: TGTGCCAGCAGCTCCGGGACAGGGAGGAATGAGCAGTTCTTC. This encodes CASSSGTGRNEQFF. The full variable domain, its missing parts supplied by reference TRBV13 and TRBJ2-1, is AAGVIQSPRHLIKEKRETATLKCYPIPRHDTVYWYQQGPGQDPQFLISFYEKMQSDKGSIPDRFSAQQFSDYHSELNMSSLELGDSALYFCASSSGTGRNEQFFGPGTRLTVL.

The rearrangement links TRBV4-1 to TRBJ2-1; 11 bases align to TRBD1. CDR1 is MGHRA, CDR2 YSYEKL, per germline. This CDR3 region has 16 residues. V dropped 5 bases and J dropped 8; count of bases not matched to a gene: 11. CDR3 protein: CASSDHRDRGMHEQFF. The DNA for the CDR3 is TGCGCCAGCAGCGACCACCGGGACAGGGGGATGCATGAGCAGTTCTTC.

V gene TRBV2 combines with J gene TRBJ2-7, with D maybe TRBD1 (6 bases). CDR1 and CDR2 (germline): SNHLY, FYNNEI. The CDR3 contains 15 residues. V lost 3 bases to trimming and J lost 0 bases, with 12 bases between them. CDR3 DNA sequence: TGTGCCAGCAGTGAGCAGGGACACATCTCCTACGAGCAGTACTTC. This gives the protein CASSEQGHISYEQYF.